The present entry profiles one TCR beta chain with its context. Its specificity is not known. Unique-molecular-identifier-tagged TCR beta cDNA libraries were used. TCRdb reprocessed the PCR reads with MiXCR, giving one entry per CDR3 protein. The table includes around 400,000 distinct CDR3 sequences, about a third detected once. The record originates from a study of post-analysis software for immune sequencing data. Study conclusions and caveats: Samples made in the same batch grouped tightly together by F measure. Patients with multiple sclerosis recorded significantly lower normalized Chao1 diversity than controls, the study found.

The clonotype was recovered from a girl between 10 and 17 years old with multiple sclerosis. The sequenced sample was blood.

CDR3 in amino acids: CASRGGVSPNEQFF. The CDR3 DNA sequence: TGTGCCAGCAGGGGGGGCGTCTCCCCAAATGAGCAGTTCTTC. This rearrangement joins TRBV12-3 or TRBV12-4 to TRBJ2-1; the D gene could be TRBD1 or TRBD2 (6 bases each). V shed 6 bases and J shed 7 bases, with 16 bases lying between them. CDR3 length equals 14 residues.